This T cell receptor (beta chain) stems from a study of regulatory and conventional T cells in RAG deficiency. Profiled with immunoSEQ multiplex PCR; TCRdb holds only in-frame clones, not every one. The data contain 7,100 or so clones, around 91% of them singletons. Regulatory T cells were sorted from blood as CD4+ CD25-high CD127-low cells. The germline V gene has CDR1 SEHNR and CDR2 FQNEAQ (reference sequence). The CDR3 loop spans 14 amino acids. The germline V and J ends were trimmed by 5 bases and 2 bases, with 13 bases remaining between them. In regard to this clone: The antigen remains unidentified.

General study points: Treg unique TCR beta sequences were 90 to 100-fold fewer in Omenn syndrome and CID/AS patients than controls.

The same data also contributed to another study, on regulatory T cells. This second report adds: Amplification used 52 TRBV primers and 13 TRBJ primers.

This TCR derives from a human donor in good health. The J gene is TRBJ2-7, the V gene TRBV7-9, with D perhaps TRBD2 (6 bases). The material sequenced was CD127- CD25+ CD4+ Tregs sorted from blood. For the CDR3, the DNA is TGTGCCAGCAGCCCTCGGGACTTCCCCTACGAGCAGTACTTC. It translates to CASSPRDFPYEQYF.